Below, 16 T cell receptor beta chains from the same sample are listed, as sequenced in a study of blood T cell repertoires in COVID-19. Repertoires were generated with immunoSEQ multiplex PCR, while TCRdb's copy carries only in-frame clones and drops some. The data show about 170,000 clones, approximately 80% seen once. The sequenced sample was peripheral blood. All receptors come from a woman aged 60 to 75 with acute or convalescent COVID-19.

V gene TRBV2 combines with J gene TRBJ1-6, with 10 bases lining up with TRBD1. The CDR3 extends over 15 amino acids. V was pared by 7 bases and J by 9 bases, with 9 bases of the junction left unmatched. Germline V gene sequence: CDR1 SNHLY, CDR2 FYNNEI. In DNA form, the CDR3 reads TGTGCCAGCAACCCTCCGGGACAGGGGCGTTCACCCCTCCACTTT. Translating it yields CASNPPGQGRSPLHF.

This clone turned up a few times. The J gene is TRBJ2-7, the V gene TRBV3-1 (or the pseudogene TRBV3-2), with TRBD2 matching 8 bases. Germline lookup yields CDR1 LGHDT and CDR2 YNNKEL (reference sequence). The CDR3 consists of 15 residues. V was clipped by 4 bases and J by 2 bases; unmatched bases: 7. CDR3 protein: CASSPTSGRTYEQYF. The CDR3 DNA is TGTGCCAGCAGCCCAACTAGCGGCCGGACCTACGAGCAGTACTTC.

The chain combines TRBV7-9 with TRBJ2-5; 8 nucleotides line up with TRBD2. The V gene's germline CDR1 is SEHNR and CDR2 FQNEAQ (reference sequence). The CDR3 has 14 residues. V lost 0 bases to trimming and J lost 7 bases; unmatched junction nucleotides: 4. The CDR3 DNA reads as TGTGCCAGCAGCTTAGCCAGCGGGGGCGGGACCCAGTACTTC. Residues: CASSLASGGGTQYF.

This chain joins TRBV18 and TRBJ1-6; D might be TRBD1 (5 bases). Germline CDR1 reads KGHSH; CDR2 reads LQKENI. V gave up 6 bases and J gave up 6 bases, with 12 bases separating them. This CDR3 has 14 amino acids. CDR3 coding DNA: TGTGCCAGCTCTCAGGACACGGTTAATTCACCCCTCCACTTT. Translated: CASSQDTVNSPLHF.

The chain joins TRBV10-3 to TRBJ2-1; 9 bases are a match to TRBD1. The CDR3 runs to 19 residues. Germline assignment: CDR1 ENHRY and CDR2 SYGVKD. V shed 10 bases, J shed 10 bases, and the junction held 29 bases outside the gene matches. The CDR3 region is CATMASLPRGTGSRREQFF. CDR3 DNA sequence: TGTGCCACGATGGCCTCTCTTCCTCGTGGGACAGGGAGTAGGAGGGAGCAGTTCTTC.

V gene TRBV3-1 (or the pseudogene TRBV3-2) combines with J gene TRBJ1-6; 8 bases match TRBD1. Germline values: CDR1 LGHDT, CDR2 YNNKEL (reference sequence). The CDR3 sequence is 14 residues long. J was trimmed by 9 bases and V by 6 bases; bases with no gene match: 7. CDR3 DNA: TGTGCCAGCAGAAACGACAGGGGAGCTTCACCCCTCCACTTT. Its translation is CASRNDRGASPLHF.

To note about this clone: The DNA is omitted, as the CDR3 cannot be located on it reliably, and the CDR3 follows TCRdb's listing. This chain connects TRBV7-2 to TRBJ2-5; TRBD2 is the table's D call, not checked against the DNA. The CDR3 adds up to 13 amino acids, both ends counted. Germline loops: CDR1 SGHTA, CDR2 FQGNSA. The CDR3 protein is CASVGPGQETQYF.

This rearrangement joins TRBV5-1 to TRBJ2-7; 10 bases fit TRBD1. The CDR3 covers 15 residues. The J segment lost 7 bases and the V segment lost 4 bases, leaving 11 bases of the junction unmatched. Germline CDR1 and CDR2: SGHRS and YFSETQ. CDR3 bases: TGCGCCAGCAGCCAAAGGACAGGGGGGGATCGGGAGCAGTACTTC. The encoded protein is CASSQRTGGDREQYF.

V usage is TRBV15 and J usage is TRBJ1-4; a possible D gene is TRBD1 (6 bases). The CDR3 sequence is 16 residues long. The germline gives CDR1 LNHNV, CDR2 YYDKDF (reference sequence). Deletions cut 3 bases from V and 3 bases from J, with 14 bases between. In nucleotides, the CDR3 is TGTGCCACCAGCAGGAGCCAGGGGATCTCTAATGAAAAACTGTTTTTT. Translating it yields CATSRSQGISNEKLFF. Full variable domain (remainder filled in from reference TRBV15 and TRBJ1-4): DAMVIQNPRYQVTQFGKPVTLSCSQTLNHNVMYWYQQKSSQAPKLLFHYYDKDFNNEADTPDNFQSRRPNTSFCFLDIRSPGLGDTAMYLCATSRSQGISNEKLFFGSGTQLSVL.

This chain connects TRBV10-3 to TRBJ1-1; no firm D call. V lost 5 bases and J 7 bases, leaving 17 bases between the germline ends. The CDR3 loop spans 14 amino acids. CDR1 and CDR2 (germline): ENHRY, SYGVKD. DNA for the CDR3: TGTGCCATCAGTTCTCTCGGGGATGAGAATGAAGCTTTCTTT. Translation gives CAISSLGDENEAFF.

V usage is TRBV30 and J usage is TRBJ1-2; 9 bases line up with TRBD1. The junction had 8 bases not matched to a gene; V was cut back by 1 base and J by 8 bases. Germline lookup yields CDR1 GTSNPN and CDR2 SVGIG (reference sequence). CDR3 length: 14 residues. The CDR3 loop reads CAWSEGGQGLGYTF. For the CDR3, the DNA is TGTGCCTGGAGTGAAGGGGGACAGGGCTTGGGCTACACCTTC.

The chain uses TRBV5-1 and TRBJ2-5; 11 bases align to TRBD2. V dropped 4 bases and J dropped 4; count of bases not matched to a gene: 6. CDR3 size: 15 residues. Germline-derived CDR1 and CDR2 are SGHRS and YFSETQ. The CDR3 nucleotides are TGCGCCAGCAGCGTAGCGGGGGGGGACGTAGAGACCCAGTACTTC. Its protein product is CASSVAGGDVETQYF.

The gene calls are TRBV6-5 and TRBJ1-2, with TRBD1 as a possible D gene (6 bases). Germline CDR1 is MNHEY and CDR2 is SVGAGI. The CDR3 is 12 residues long. Trimming shortened V by 7 bases and J by 2 bases, and 8 bases separated the two germline ends. Here the CDR3 DNA reads TGTGCCAGCACCGGACAGAACTATGGCTACACCTTC. This sequence encodes CASTGQNYGYTF.

This chain links TRBV5-1 with TRBJ1-3, with D perhaps matching TRBD1 (6 bases). Germline assignment: CDR1 SGHRS and CDR2 YFSETQ. The CDR3 spans 15 residues. V dropped 4 bases and J dropped 0 bases, with 11 bases sitting between them. CDR3 sequence (DNA): TGCGCCAGCAGCACAGGGCCCTCCTCTGGAAACACCATATATTTT. This codes for CASSTGPSSGNTIYF.

The CDR3: CASSAITGQSAPLHF. The CDR3, as DNA: TGTGCCAGCAGCGCCATCACCGGACAGTCCGCGCCCCTCCACTTT. The chain combines TRBV28 with TRBJ1-6; TRBD1 might be the D (6 bases). Germline CDR1 and CDR2: MDHEN and SYDVKM. Trimming took 6 bases from V and 13 from J, leaving 22 bases between them. The CDR3 runs to 15 residues.

V is TRBV15 and J is TRBJ2-3, with TRBD1 matching 8 bases. CDR3 length equals 14 residues. Trimming removed 3 bases from V and 3 bases from J; junction bases left unmatched: 2. Per germline, CDR1 LNHNV and CDR2 YYDKDF (reference sequence). CDR3 coding DNA: TGTGCCACCAGCAGGGACAGGGCAACAGATACGCAGTATTTT. Translating it yields CATSRDRATDTQYF. The full variable domain, with the rest looked up from reference TRBV15 and TRBJ2-3, is DAMVIQNPRYQVTQFGKPVTLSCSQTLNHNVMYWYQQKSSQAPKLLFHYYDKDFNNEADTPDNFQSRRPNTSFCFLDIRSPGLGDTAMYLCATSRDRATDTQYFGPGTRLTVL.